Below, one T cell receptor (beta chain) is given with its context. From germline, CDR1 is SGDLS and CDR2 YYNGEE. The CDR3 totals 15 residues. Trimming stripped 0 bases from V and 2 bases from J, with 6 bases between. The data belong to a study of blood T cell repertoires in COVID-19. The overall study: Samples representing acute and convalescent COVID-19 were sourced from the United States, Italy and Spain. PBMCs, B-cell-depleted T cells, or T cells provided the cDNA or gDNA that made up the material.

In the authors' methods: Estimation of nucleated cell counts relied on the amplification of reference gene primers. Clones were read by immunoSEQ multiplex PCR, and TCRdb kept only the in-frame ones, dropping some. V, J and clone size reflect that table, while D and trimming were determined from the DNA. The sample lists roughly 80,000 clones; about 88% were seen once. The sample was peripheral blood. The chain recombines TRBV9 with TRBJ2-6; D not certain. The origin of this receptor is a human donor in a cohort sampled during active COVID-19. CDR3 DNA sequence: TGTGCCAGCAGCGTAGTAGAGACTGGGGCCAACGTCCTGACTTTC. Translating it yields CASSVVETGANVLTF.